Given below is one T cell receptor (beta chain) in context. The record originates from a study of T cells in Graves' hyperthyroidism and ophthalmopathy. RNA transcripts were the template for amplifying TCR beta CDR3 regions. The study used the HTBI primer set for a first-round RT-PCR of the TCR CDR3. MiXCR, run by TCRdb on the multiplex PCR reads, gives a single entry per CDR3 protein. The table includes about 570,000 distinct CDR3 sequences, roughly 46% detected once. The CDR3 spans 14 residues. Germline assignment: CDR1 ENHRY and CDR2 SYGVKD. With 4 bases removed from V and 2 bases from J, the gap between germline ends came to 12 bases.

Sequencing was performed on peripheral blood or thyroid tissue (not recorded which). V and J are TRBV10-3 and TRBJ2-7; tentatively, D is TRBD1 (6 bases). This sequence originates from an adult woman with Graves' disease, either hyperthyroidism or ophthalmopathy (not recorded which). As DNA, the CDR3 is TGTGCCATCAGTGGACAGGAACCAACCTACGAGCAGTACTTC. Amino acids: CAISGQEPTYEQYF.